The 27 T cell receptor beta chains reported below all come from one sample, sequenced in a study of memory CD8 T cells in hepatitis C reinfection. Repertoires were generated with immunoSEQ multiplex PCR, while TCRdb's copy carries only in-frame clones and drops some. The sample carries around 45,000 clones, roughly 90% recorded once. Indicated time point: peak reinfection, 3 to 8 weeks after reinfection detection. Sorted cells were sequenced directly ex vivo without any in vitro expansion. Input material: naive CD8+ T cells sorted from blood. All receptors come from a man aged 18 to 30 with hepatitis C virus infection.

J is TRBJ2-1 and V is TRBV5-6; D call uncertain. V was pared by 1 base and J by 3 bases, with 11 bases between. CDR3 length: 15 residues. Germline V gives CDR1 SGHDT, CDR2 YYEEEE. The CDR3 is CASSLSIGYYNEQFF. CDR3 in DNA: TGTGCCAGCAGCTTGAGTATCGGTTACTACAATGAGCAGTTCTTC.

This clone was recorded once. V is TRBV20-1 and J is TRBJ1-2; 8 bases map to TRBD1. Germline V gene data show CDR1 as DFQATT and CDR2 as SNEGSKA (reference sequence). V was clipped by 5 bases and J by 7 bases; unmatched bases: 3. The CDR3 extends over 11 amino acids. The CDR3 loop reads CSAGTGLGYTF. CDR3 bases: TGCAGTGCTGGGACAGGTCTTGGCTACACCTTC.

J is TRBJ2-1 and V is TRBV11-2; perhaps TRBD1 as D (6 bases). Trimming removed 8 bases at V and 1 base at J, with 15 bases between. Per the germline V gene, CDR1 is SGHAT and CDR2 is FQNNGV. The CDR3 contains 15 residues. The CDR3: CASHIGQGSYNEQFF. The CDR3 DNA reads as TGTGCCAGCCACATTGGGCAGGGGTCCTACAATGAGCAGTTCTTC. The variable domain in full, completed from reference TRBV11-2 and TRBJ2-1, reads EAGVAQSPRYKIIEKRQSVAFWCNPISGHATLYWYQQILGQGPKLLIQFQNNGVVDDSQLPKDRFSAERLKGVDSTLKIQPAKLEDSAVYLCASHIGQGSYNEQFFGPGTRLTVL.

The chain has TRBV5-5 and TRBJ2-1; 13 bases align to TRBD2. The CDR3 contains 16 residues. Germline V gives CDR1 SGHKS, CDR2 YYEKEE (reference sequence). V lost 4 bases and J lost 4; bases outside the gene matches: 5. CDR3 in amino acids: CASSPSGLAGYNEQFF. The CDR3 DNA reads as TGTGCCAGCAGCCCTTCGGGACTAGCGGGGTACAATGAGCAGTTCTTC.

The CDR3: CASSLGHPNEQYF. Written as DNA, the CDR3 is TGTGCCAGCAGCTTGGGACACCCCAACGAGCAGTACTTC. V usage is TRBV5-6 and J usage is TRBJ2-5, with D unclear. Gene TRBJ2-7 matches the end of the DNA better, so the J call may be wrong. CDR1 is SGHDT and CDR2 is YYEEEE in the germline V gene. This CDR3 is built from 13 residues.

V is TRBV28 and J is TRBJ2-1; 7 nucleotides match TRBD2. Germline assignment: CDR1 MDHEN and CDR2 SYDVKM. Germline trimming cut 3 bases from V and 4 bases from J; bases unmatched to any gene: 6. The CDR3 extends over 15 amino acids. DNA of the CDR3: TGTGCCAGCAGTTTTAGTGGGAGGGTTTACAATGAGCAGTTCTTC. Residues: CASSFSGRVYNEQFF. Based on the CDR3 plus reference TRBV28 and TRBJ2-1, the full variable domain is DVKVTQSSRYLVKRTGEKVFLECVQDMDHENMFWYRQDPGLGLRLIYFSYDVKMKEKGDIPEGYSVSREKKERFSLILESASTNQTSMYLCASSFSGRVYNEQFFGPGTRLTVL.

V gene TRBV15 combines with J gene TRBJ1-1; D unclear. V was clipped by 0 bases and J by 2 bases, with 4 bases between them. This CDR3 has 13 residues. Per the germline V gene, CDR1 is LNHNV and CDR2 is YYDKDF (reference sequence). The CDR3 here is CATSRDKNTEAFF. CDR3 DNA sequence: TGTGCCACCAGCAGAGACAAAAACACTGAAGCTTTCTTT.

The rearrangement uses TRBV5-1 and TRBJ2-7; 9 bases are shared with TRBD1. This CDR3 has 16 amino acids. J was trimmed by 6 bases and V by 4 bases; bases with no gene match: 14. Germline lookup yields CDR1 SGHRS and CDR2 YFSETQ. The CDR3 DNA is TGCGCCAGCAGCCTTAGTAACCGACAGGGGGACCGCGAGCAGTACGTC. Encoded protein: CASSLSNRQGDREQYV.

The genes are TRBV13 and TRBJ1-1; 8 nucleotides agree with TRBD1. The J segment lost 5 bases and the V segment lost 3 bases, leaving 8 bases of the junction unmatched. The germline V gene has CDR1 PRHDT and CDR2 FYEKMQ (reference sequence). This CDR3 has 15 amino acids. The CDR3 sequence: CASSFPTGGMTEAFF. Written as DNA, the CDR3 is TGTGCCAGCAGCTTCCCAACAGGGGGTATGACTGAAGCTTTCTTT.

V gene TRBV11-2 combines with J gene TRBJ2-3; TRBD2 agrees at 15 bases. Trimming at V came to 4 bases and at J to 6 bases, leaving 8 bases not matched to a gene. The CDR3 length is 17 residues. Germline assignment: CDR1 SGHAT and CDR2 FQNNGV. Here the CDR3 reads CASSSGLAGGPLDTQYF. The CDR3 DNA is TGTGCCAGCAGCTCAGGACTAGCGGGAGGGCCCTTGGATACGCAGTATTTT.

J is TRBJ1-2 and V is TRBV10-1, with D possibly matching TRBD1 (6 bases). Germline CDR1 and CDR2: WNHNN and SYGVQD (reference sequence). V shed 6 bases and J shed 8 bases, with 25 bases lying between them. The CDR3 consists of 16 residues. CDR3 region: CASRQNFHRVGRGYTF. The CDR3 nucleotides read TGCGCCAGCAGGCAGAACTTTCACAGGGTAGGTAGGGGCTACACCTTC.

With respect to this clone: A read error may account for a junction end that differs from germline. This rearrangement joins TRBV2 to TRBJ1-1; 7 nucleotides match TRBD1. Germline CDR1 SNHLY, CDR2 FYNNEI. The CDR3 runs to 15 residues. In DNA form, the CDR3 reads TGTGCCAGCAGTGATACCCTGACAGGGAACGCTGAAGCTTTCTTT. Protein: CASSDTLTGNAEAFF.

V usage is TRBV6-1 and J usage is TRBJ1-1; a possible D gene is TRBD1 (6 bases). Trimming took off 0 bases at V and 4 bases at J, with 12 bases between the two ends. The length of the CDR3 is 15 residues. CDR1 is MNHNS and CDR2 is SASEGT in the germline V gene. The CDR3 DNA reads as TGTGCCAGCAGTGAAGCCTGGGGAGGGGGCACTGAAGCTTTCTTT. This gives the protein CASSEAWGGGTEAFF.

This clone has more than one count but fewer than ten. The chain couples TRBV2 to TRBJ1-2, with TRBD1 identical over 7 bases. Germline CDR1 is SNHLY and CDR2 is FYNNEI. This CDR3 region has 15 residues. J was trimmed by 0 bases and V by 5 bases; bases with no gene match: 6. CDR3 sequence: CASSPWTGPNYGYTF. The CDR3 coding sequence is TGTGCCAGCAGTCCCTGGACAGGCCCTAACTATGGCTACACCTTC.

V gene TRBV19 combines with J gene TRBJ2-3, with a weak D call TRBD1 (6 bases). CDR1 and CDR2 from the germline V gene are LNHDA and SQIVND (reference sequence). Trimming took 1 base from V and 4 from J, leaving 12 bases between them. CDR3 length equals 15 residues. The CDR3 here is CASSIGMGAPDTQYF. The CDR3 bases are TGTGCCAGTAGTATAGGCATGGGGGCCCCAGATACGCAGTATTTT.

The genes are TRBV7-9 and TRBJ2-2; 9 bases map to TRBD1. Germline V gene data show CDR1 as SEHNR and CDR2 as FQNEAQ (reference sequence). This CDR3 is 15 amino acids long. Trimming cost V 4 bases and J 4 bases; bases outside gene matches: 4. The CDR3, as DNA: TGTGCCAGCAGCTCGGGACAGGGTGGCACCGGGGAGCTGTTTTTT. It yields the protein CASSSGQGGTGELFF. The full variable domain, with the rest looked up from reference TRBV7-9 and TRBJ2-2, is DTGVSQNPRHKITKRGQNVTFRCDPISEHNRLYWYRQTLGQGPEFLTYFQNEAQLEKSRLLSDRFSAERPKGSFSTLEIQRTEQGDSAMYLCASSSGQGGTGELFFGEGSRLTVL.

V usage is TRBV21-1 and J usage is TRBJ1-3; the table's D gene call, TRBD1, was not cross checked with the DNA. TRBV21-1 is an annotated pseudogene. The CDR3 loop spans 17 amino acids. For the CDR3, the DNA is TGTGCCAGCAGCAAACGCCCGCAGACAGGGTATGGAAACACCATATATTTT. Translating gives CASSKRPQTGYGNTIYF.

This clone came up once. The chain recombines TRBV19 with TRBJ2-7; D might be TRBD1 (6 bases). The V gene lost 8 bases and the J gene lost 9 bases, with 20 bases spanning the gap. Germline lookup yields CDR1 LNHDA and CDR2 SQIVND (reference sequence). The CDR3 has 13 residues. The CDR3: CASSHRDKRRQYV. The CDR3 nucleotides read TGTGCCAGTTCCCATCGGGACAAACGAAGGCAGTACGTC.

V and J are TRBV27 and TRBJ2-5; D ambiguous. The germline V and J ends were trimmed by 5 bases and 1 base, with 8 bases remaining between them. Looked up from germline, CDR1 is MNHEY and CDR2 is SMNVEV (reference sequence). The CDR3 has 13 amino acids. The CDR3 coding sequence is TGTGCCAGCAGTCCCCAGTTCCAAGAGACCCAGTACTTC. This gives the protein CASSPQFQETQYF.

The chain links TRBV5-6 to TRBJ1-2, with D possibly TRBD1 on 5 matching bases. The V gene's germline CDR1 is SGHDT and CDR2 YYEEEE. The V end was cut by 4 bases, the J end by 8 bases, with 18 bases between. The CDR3 covers 14 residues. The CDR3 is CASSPFPQGWGYTF. CDR3 nucleotide sequence: TGTGCCAGCAGCCCATTCCCCCAGGGATGGGGCTACACCTTC.

This rearrangement joins TRBV10-3 to TRBJ2-3; D perhaps matches TRBD2 (6 bases). Trimming removed 3 bases at V and 2 bases at J, with 15 bases between. CDR3 length: 16 residues. The germline V gene encodes CDR1 ENHRY and CDR2 SYGVKD. The CDR3 here is CAISDTEGSITDTQYF. The CDR3 DNA sequence: TGTGCCATCAGTGATACGGAGGGGTCAATCACAGATACGCAGTATTTT.

The CDR3: CASSLGSGGADNEQFF. The DNA of the CDR3 is TGTGCCAGCAGCTTGGGCAGCGGGGGGGCCGACAATGAGCAGTTCTTC. V is TRBV5-5 and J is TRBJ2-1; 10 bases agree with TRBD2. V lost 0 bases to trimming and J lost 5 bases; unmatched junction nucleotides: 5. CDR1 and CDR2 from the germline V gene are SGHKS and YYEKEE (reference sequence). The CDR3 loop spans 16 amino acids.

This clone was seen more than once but under ten times. The V call is TRBV6-5, the J call TRBJ2-1; the D gene is possibly TRBD1 (5 bases). Germline V gives CDR1 MNHEY, CDR2 SVGAGI. The V end lost 0 bases, the J end lost 10 bases, and 10 bases lay between the germline ends. The CDR3 totals 13 residues. The CDR3 DNA sequence: TGTGCCAGCAGTTACTCTCAGGGTCTAGAGCAGTTCTTC. Translation: CASSYSQGLEQFF.

This rearrangement joins TRBV2 to TRBJ2-7; 7 bases match TRBD2. There are 15 residues in the CDR3. The V gene's germline CDR1 is SNHLY and CDR2 FYNNEI. Trimming took 0 bases from V and 6 from J; bases not matched to a gene: 8. CDR3 DNA sequence: TGTGCCAGCAGTGAAGCCTTAGGACTAGTCTCCGAGCAGTACTTC. As protein: CASSEALGLVSEQYF.

The V gene is TRBV11-2, the J gene TRBJ2-7; possible D gene TRBD2, 7 bases. The V end lost 4 bases, the J end lost 1 base, and 17 bases lay between the germline ends. The CDR3 contains 16 residues. Germline V lookup: CDR1 SGHAT, CDR2 FQNNGV. The CDR3 loop is CASSSSWGRESYEQYF. CDR3 nucleotides: TGTGCCAGCAGCTCCTCCTGGGGGCGGGAGTCCTACGAGCAGTACTTC.

This clone was detected once. The genes are TRBV10-3 and TRBJ2-1, with 9 bases identical to TRBD2. The germline gives CDR1 ENHRY, CDR2 SYGVKD. CDR3 length: 15 residues. The trim removed 10 bases at V and 8 bases at J, leaving 15 bases unmatched. CDR3 sequence reads: CATVLGAGGPDEQFF. For the CDR3, the DNA is TGTGCCACCGTTTTGGGGGCGGGAGGGCCGGATGAGCAGTTCTTC.

This chain links TRBV4-1 with TRBJ2-7; D possibly corresponds to TRBD2 (7 bases). Per germline, CDR1 MGHRA and CDR2 YSYEKL. The V gene lost 0 bases and the J gene lost 3 bases, with 12 bases spanning the gap. The length of the CDR3 is 15 residues. CDR3: CASSQERGGGYEQYF. The CDR3 bases are TGCGCCAGCAGCCAAGAGCGAGGGGGGGGCTACGAGCAGTACTTC.